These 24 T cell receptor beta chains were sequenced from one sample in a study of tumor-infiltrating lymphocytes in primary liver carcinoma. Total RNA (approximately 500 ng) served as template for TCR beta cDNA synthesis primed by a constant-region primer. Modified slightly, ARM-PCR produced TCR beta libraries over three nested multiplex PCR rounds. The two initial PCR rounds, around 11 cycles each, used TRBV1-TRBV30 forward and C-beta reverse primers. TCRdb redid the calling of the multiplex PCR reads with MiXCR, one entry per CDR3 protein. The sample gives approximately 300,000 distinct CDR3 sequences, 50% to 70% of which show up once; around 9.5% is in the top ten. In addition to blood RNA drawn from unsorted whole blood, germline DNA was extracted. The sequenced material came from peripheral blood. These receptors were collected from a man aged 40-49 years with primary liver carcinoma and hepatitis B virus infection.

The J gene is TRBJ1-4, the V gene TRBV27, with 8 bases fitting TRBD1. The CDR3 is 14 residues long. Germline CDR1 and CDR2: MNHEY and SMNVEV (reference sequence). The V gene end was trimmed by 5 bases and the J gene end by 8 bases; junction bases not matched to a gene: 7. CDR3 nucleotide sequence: TGTGCCAGCAGTCGTAGGACAGGGAACGAAAAACTGTTTTTT. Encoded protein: CASSRRTGNEKLFF.

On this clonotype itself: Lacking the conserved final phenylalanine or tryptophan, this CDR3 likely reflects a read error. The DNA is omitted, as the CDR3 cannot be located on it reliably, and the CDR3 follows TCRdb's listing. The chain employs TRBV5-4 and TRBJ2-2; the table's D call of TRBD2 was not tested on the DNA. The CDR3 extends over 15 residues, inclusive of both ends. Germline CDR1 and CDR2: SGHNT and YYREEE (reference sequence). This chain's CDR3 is CASSLAGRSTGELFS.

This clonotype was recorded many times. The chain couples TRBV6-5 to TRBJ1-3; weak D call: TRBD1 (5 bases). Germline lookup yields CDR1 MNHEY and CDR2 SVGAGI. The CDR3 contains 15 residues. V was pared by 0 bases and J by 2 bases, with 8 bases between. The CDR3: CASSYSYRPGNTIYF. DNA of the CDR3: TGTGCCAGCAGTTACTCGTACAGGCCTGGAAACACCATATATTTT.

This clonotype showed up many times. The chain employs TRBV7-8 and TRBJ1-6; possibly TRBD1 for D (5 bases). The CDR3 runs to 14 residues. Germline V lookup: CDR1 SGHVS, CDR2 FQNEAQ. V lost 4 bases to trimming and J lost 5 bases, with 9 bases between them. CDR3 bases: TGTGCCAGCAGCTCCCGGGGGGATAATTCACCCCTCCACTTT. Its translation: CASSSRGDNSPLHF. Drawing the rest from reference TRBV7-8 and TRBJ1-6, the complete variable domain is GAGVSQSPRYKVAKRGQDVALRCDPISGHVSLFWYQQALGQGPEFLTYFQNEAQLDKSGLPSDRFFAERPEGSVSTLKIQRTQQEDSAVYLCASSSRGDNSPLHFGNGTRLTVT.

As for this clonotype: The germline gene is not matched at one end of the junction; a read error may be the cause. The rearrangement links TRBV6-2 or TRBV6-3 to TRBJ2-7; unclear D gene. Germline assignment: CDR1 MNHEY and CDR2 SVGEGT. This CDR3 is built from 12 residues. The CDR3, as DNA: TGTGCCAGCAGCTCTAGTGTCTACGAACAGTATTTC. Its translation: CASSSSVYEQYF.

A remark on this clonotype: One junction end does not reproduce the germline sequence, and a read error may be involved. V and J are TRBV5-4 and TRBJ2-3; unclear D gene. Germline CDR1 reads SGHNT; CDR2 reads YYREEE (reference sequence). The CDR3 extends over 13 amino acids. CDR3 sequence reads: CASSFTETDAQYF. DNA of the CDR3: TGTGCCAGCAGCTTTACAGAAACAGATGCGCAGTATTTT.

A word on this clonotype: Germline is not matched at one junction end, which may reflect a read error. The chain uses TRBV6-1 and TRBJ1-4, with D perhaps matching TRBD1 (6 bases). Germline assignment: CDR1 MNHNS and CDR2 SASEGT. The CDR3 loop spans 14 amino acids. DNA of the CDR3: TGTGCCAGCAGTGAAGCGTTAGGGCAGGGGAAACTGCTTTTT. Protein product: CASSEALGQGKLLF.

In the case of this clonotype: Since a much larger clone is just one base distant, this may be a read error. The DNA of the CDR3 is TGTGCCAGCAGCCAAGATCTAGGGCGAGCCGGGAAGCTGTTTTTT. The encoded protein is CASSQDLGRAGKLFF. This chain links TRBV4-2 with TRBJ2-2; tentative D call: TRBD2 (5 bases). The germline V gene encodes CDR1 LGHNA and CDR2 YNFKEQ. The CDR3 has 15 residues.

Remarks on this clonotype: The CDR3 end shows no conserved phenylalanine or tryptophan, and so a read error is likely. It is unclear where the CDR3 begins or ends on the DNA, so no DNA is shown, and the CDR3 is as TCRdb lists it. The CDR3 sequence is CASSYRLVSMNTEVSL. The V gene is TRBV6-6, the J gene TRBJ1-1. 16 amino acids form the CDR3, both terminal residues included. Germline CDR1 and CDR2: MNHNY and SVGAGI (reference sequence).

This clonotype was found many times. The CDR3 region is CATERKSSYNEQFF. DNA for the CDR3: TGTGCCACTGAGCGGAAGAGCTCCTACAATGAGCAGTTCTTC. The rearrangement uses TRBV14 and TRBJ2-1; possibly TRBD2 for D (5 bases). CDR1 SGHDN and CDR2 FVKESK come from the germline V gene. Trimming took off 10 bases at V and 0 bases at J, with 13 bases between the two ends. The CDR3 consists of 14 residues.

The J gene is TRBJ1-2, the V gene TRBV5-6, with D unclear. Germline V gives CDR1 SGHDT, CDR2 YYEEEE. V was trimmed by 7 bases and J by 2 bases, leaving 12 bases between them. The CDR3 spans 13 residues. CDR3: CASLKGRNYGYTF. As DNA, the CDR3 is TGTGCCAGCCTAAAAGGACGGAACTATGGCTACACCTTC.

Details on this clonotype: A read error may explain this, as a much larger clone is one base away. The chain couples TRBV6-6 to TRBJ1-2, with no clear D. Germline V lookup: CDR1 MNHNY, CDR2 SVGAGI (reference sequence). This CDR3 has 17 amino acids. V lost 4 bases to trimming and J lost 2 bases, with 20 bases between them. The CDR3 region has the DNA TGTGCCAGCAGTTTCTCAGGAGACAATACGGCAAACTATGGCTACACCTTC. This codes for CASSFSGDNTANYGYTF.

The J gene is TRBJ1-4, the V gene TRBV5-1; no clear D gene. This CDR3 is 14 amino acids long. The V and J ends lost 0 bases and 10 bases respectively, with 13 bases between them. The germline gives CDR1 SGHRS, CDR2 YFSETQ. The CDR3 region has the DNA TGCGCCAGCAGCTTGGAGACGGGTGGTGGAAAACTGTTTTTT. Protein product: CASSLETGGGKLFF.

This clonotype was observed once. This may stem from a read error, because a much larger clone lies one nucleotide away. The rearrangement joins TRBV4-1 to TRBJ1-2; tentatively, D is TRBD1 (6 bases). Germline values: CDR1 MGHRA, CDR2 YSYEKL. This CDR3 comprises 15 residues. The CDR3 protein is CASSQGETGNYDYTF. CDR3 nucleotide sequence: TGCGCCAGCAGCCAAGGGGAAACAGGGAACTATGACTACACCTTC.

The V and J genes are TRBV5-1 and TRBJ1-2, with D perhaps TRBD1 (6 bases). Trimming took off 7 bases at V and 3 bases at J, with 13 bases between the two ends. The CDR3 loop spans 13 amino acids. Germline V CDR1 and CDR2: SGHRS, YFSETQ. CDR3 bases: TGCGCCAGCGCCTTGGGGGGGCACTATGGCTACACCTTC. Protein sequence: CASALGGHYGYTF.

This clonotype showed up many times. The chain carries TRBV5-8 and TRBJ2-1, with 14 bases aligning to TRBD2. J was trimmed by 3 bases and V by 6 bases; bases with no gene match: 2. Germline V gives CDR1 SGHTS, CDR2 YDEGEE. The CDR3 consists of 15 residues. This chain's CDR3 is CASKGLAGVYNEQFF. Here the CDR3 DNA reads TGTGCCAGCAAGGGACTAGCGGGAGTCTACAATGAGCAGTTCTTC.

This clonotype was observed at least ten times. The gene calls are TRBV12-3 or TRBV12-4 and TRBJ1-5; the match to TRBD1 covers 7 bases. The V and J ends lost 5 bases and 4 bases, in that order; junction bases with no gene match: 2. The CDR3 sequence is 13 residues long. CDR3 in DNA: TGTGCCAGCAGTCCGGGACAGAATCAGCCCCAGCATTTT. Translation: CASSPGQNQPQHF.

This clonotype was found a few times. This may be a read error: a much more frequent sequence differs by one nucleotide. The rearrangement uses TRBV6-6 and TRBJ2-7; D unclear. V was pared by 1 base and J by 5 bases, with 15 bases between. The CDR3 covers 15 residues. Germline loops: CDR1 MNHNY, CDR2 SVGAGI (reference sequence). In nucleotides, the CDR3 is TGTGCCAGCAGTTACTTGTACGGTGACCCCGACGAGCAGTACTTC. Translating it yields CASSYLYGDPDEQYF.

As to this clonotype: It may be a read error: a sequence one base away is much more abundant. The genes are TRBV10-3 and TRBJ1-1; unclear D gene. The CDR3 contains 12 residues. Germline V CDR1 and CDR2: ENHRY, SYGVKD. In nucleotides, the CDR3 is TGTGTCATCAAAAGGGAGGGCACTGAAGCTTTCTTT. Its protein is CVIKREGTEAFF.

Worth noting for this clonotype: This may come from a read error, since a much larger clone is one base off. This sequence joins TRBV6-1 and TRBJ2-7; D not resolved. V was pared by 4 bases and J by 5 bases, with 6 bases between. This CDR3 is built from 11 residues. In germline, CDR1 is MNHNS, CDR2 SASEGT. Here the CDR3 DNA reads TGTGCCAGCAGTGTAGGGAACGAGCAGTACTTC. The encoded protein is CASSVGNEQYF.

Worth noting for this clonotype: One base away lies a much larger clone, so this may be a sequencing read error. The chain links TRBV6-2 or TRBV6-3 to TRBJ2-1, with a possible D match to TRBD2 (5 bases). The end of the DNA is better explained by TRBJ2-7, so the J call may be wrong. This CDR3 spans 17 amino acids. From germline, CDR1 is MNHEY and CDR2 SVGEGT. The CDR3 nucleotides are TGTGCCAGCAGTTACCCCGCAGTAGCGCCGCCCCAGAATGAGCAGTACTTC. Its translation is CASSYPAVAPPQNEQYF.

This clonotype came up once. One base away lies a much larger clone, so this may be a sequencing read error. The CDR3, as DNA: TGTGCCAGCAGCTCGAATGCGGGGGAAGAGACCCAGTACTTC. Translated: CASSSNAGEETQYF. The chain joins TRBV7-8 to TRBJ2-5, with TRBD2 matching 7 bases. Germline V gives CDR1 SGHVS, CDR2 FQNEAQ. The length of the CDR3 is 14 residues. After removal of 4 bases from V and 3 bases from J, the junction contained 5 bases not matched to a gene.

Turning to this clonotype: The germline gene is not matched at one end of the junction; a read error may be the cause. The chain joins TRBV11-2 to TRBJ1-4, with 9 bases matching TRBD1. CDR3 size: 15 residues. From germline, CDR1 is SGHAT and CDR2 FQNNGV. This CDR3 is CASSKTGGANEKPFF. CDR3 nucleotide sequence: TGTGCCAGCAGCAAGACAGGGGGGGCTAATGAAAAACCGTTTTTT.

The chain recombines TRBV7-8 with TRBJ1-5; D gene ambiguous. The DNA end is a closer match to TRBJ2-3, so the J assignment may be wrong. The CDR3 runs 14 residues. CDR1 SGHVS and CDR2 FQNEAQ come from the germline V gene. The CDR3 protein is CASSLLGRGQPQYF. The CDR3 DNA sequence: TGTGCCAGCAGCTTACTTGGCCGAGGTCAGCCCCAGTATTTT.